The 17 T cell receptor beta chains below come from one sample, sequenced in a study of blood T cells in healthy people across ages. The use of a sample-barcoded 5' primer and a J-beta primer mix characterized a second PCR of about 7 to 12 cycles. TCRdb reanalysed the 5' RACE reads using MiXCR and keeps one entry per CDR3 protein. The table includes about 780,000 distinct CDR3 sequences, about 45% detected once. The source material was blood. These receptors all stem from a man older than 75 in good health.

CDR3 amino acids: CASSEPRGAGFGNEKLFF. The CDR3 DNA follows: TGTGCCAGCAGTGAACCGAGGGGCGCTGGCTTCGGTAATGAAAAACTGTTTTTT. The chain combines TRBV25-1 with TRBJ1-4; tentatively, D is TRBD1 (5 bases). Trimming pared 2 bases from V and 4 bases from J, leaving 20 bases between. Germline CDR1 reads MGHDK; CDR2 reads SYGVNS. The CDR3 is 18 residues long.

There are a few counts of this clonotype. J is TRBJ2-5 and V is TRBV27; no firm D call. Germline V gene lookup returns CDR1 MNHEY and CDR2 SMNVEV (reference sequence). The CDR3 runs 14 residues. Trimming took 2 bases from V and 1 from J, leaving 8 bases between them. The CDR3 DNA reads as TGTGCCAGCAGTTTAAAGTATACCCAAGAGACCCAGTACTTC. It translates to CASSLKYTQETQYF.

The sample holds a few counts of this clonotype. The V and J genes are TRBV20-1 and TRBJ2-1; TRBD2 matches 7 bases. With 0 bases clipped from V and 0 bases from J, the junction kept 8 bases outside the gene matches. The CDR3 sequence is 17 residues long. Germline lookup yields CDR1 DFQATT and CDR2 SNEGSKA (reference sequence). The CDR3 is CSARDRMGGSSYNEQFF. The CDR3 DNA sequence: TGCAGTGCTAGAGATCGGATGGGCGGGAGCTCCTACAATGAGCAGTTCTTC.

This clonotype was picked up a small number of times. The CDR3: CASGPLAGTPYNEQYF. The CDR3 bases are TGTGCCAGCGGACCCCTAGCGGGAACCCCCTACAATGAGCAGTACTTC. The rearrangement links TRBV12-3 or TRBV12-4 to TRBJ2-7; 9 bases line up with TRBD2. The CDR3 covers 16 residues. Trimming took 8 bases from V and 7 from J; bases not matched to a gene: 18.

The chain uses TRBV5-4 and TRBJ2-7; D uncertain. Per germline, CDR1 SGHNT and CDR2 YYREEE (reference sequence). The CDR3 runs to 15 residues. The germline V and J ends were trimmed by 4 bases and 0 bases, with 14 bases remaining between them. The CDR3 DNA reads as TGTGCCAGCAGCGCCCGGGTGTTAGGCTCCTACGAGCAGTACTTC. This codes for CASSARVLGSYEQYF.

J is TRBJ2-1 and V is TRBV12-3 or TRBV12-4; possible D gene TRBD1, 5 bases. This CDR3 comprises 13 residues. The V and J ends lost 5 bases and 10 bases respectively, with 15 bases between them. This chain's CDR3 is CASSPSAQGEQFF. CDR3 bases: TGTGCCAGCAGTCCCTCCGCCCAGGGAGAGCAGTTCTTC.

This chain uses TRBV12-3 or TRBV12-4 with TRBJ1-4; D unresolved. V lost 3 bases and J 0 bases, leaving 17 bases between the germline ends. The CDR3 sequence is 18 residues long. DNA for the CDR3: TGTGCCAGCAGTTTGGGGTACGACAAGCTTGCAACTAATGAAAAACTGTTTTTT. Its protein is CASSLGYDKLATNEKLFF.

V and J are TRBV9 and TRBJ2-1, with TRBD1 identical over 8 bases. This CDR3 has 14 amino acids. CDR1 is SGDLS and CDR2 is YYNGEE in the germline V gene. J lost 9 bases, V lost 0 bases, and 5 bases had no gene match. The CDR3 spells CASSVGSGGGEQFF. In DNA, the CDR3 is TGTGCCAGCAGCGTAGGGTCAGGGGGCGGTGAGCAGTTCTTC.

The chain employs TRBV5-1 and TRBJ2-7; 8 bases line up with TRBD1. Trimming at V came to 0 bases and at J to 0 bases, leaving 5 bases not matched to a gene. CDR3 length: 16 residues. CDR1 SGHRS and CDR2 YFSETQ come from the germline V gene. The CDR3, as DNA: TGCGCCAGCAGCTTGGTCCTCACAGGGGGCTCCTACGAGCAGTACTTC. It encodes CASSLVLTGGSYEQYF.

The chain links TRBV5-1 to TRBJ2-1; the match to TRBD2 covers 10 bases. CDR1 is SGHRS and CDR2 is YFSETQ in the germline V gene. This CDR3 spans 14 amino acids. After removal of 1 base from V and 6 bases from J, the junction contained 1 base not matched to a gene. The chain's CDR3 is CASSLTSGVNEQFF. As DNA, the CDR3 is TGCGCCAGCAGCTTGACTAGCGGGGTCAATGAGCAGTTCTTC.

A remark on this clonotype: One end of the junction does not line up with germline, which may come from a read error. This rearrangement joins TRBV7-9 to TRBJ2-3, with TRBD2 identical over 11 bases. CDR1 and CDR2 (germline): SEHNR, FQNEAQ (reference sequence). CDR3 length: 15 amino acids. For the CDR3, the DNA is TGTACCAGCAGCTTAACTAGCGGGAGAACTGATACGCAGTATTTT. As protein: CTSSLTSGRTDTQYF.

This clonotype has a handful of counts. V and J are TRBV5-1 and TRBJ2-7, with TRBD2 identical over 13 bases. The CDR3 length is 18 residues. Germline CDR1 reads SGHRS; CDR2 reads YFSETQ. Germline trimming cut 1 base from V and 0 bases from J; bases unmatched to any gene: 7. The CDR3 is CASSLKGGTSGNSYEQYF. In DNA form, the CDR3 reads TGCGCCAGCAGCTTGAAGGGGGGGACTAGCGGGAACTCCTACGAGCAGTACTTC.

The rearrangement joins TRBV12-3 or TRBV12-4 to TRBJ2-5; 7 positions agree with TRBD2. With V trimmed by 7 bases and J by 11 bases, 16 bases remained unmatched. The CDR3 covers 14 residues. This chain's CDR3 is CASTLSRMNGGQYF. For the CDR3, the DNA is TGTGCCAGCACCCTAAGCCGGATGAACGGGGGGCAGTACTTC.

The chain uses TRBV20-1 and TRBJ1-4; D gene unclear. This CDR3 has 12 residues. With 4 bases removed from V and 5 bases from J, the gap between germline ends came to 8 bases. CDR1 DFQATT and CDR2 SNEGSKA come from the germline V gene (reference sequence). The CDR3 DNA follows: TGCAGTGCTAAATCTGTGAATGAAAAACTGTTTTTT. Its translation: CSAKSVNEKLFF.

The chain is built from TRBV29-1 and TRBJ2-1; 9 nucleotides match TRBD1. Germline CDR1 and CDR2: SQVTM and ANQGSEA. There are 13 residues in the CDR3. Trimming at V came to 7 bases and at J to 4 bases, leaving 5 bases not matched to a gene. The CDR3 spells CSGQTGGYNEQFF. DNA for the CDR3: TGCAGCGGGCAGACAGGGGGGTACAATGAGCAGTTCTTC.

This clonotype was seen a handful of times. The chain employs TRBV7-2 and TRBJ2-4; a weak D match, TRBD2 (5 bases). CDR1 and CDR2 (germline): SGHTA, FQGNSA. The CDR3 contains 13 residues. Trimming cost V 5 bases and J 13 bases, with 18 bases left between them. The CDR3 DNA reads as TGTGCCAGCAGCGCCCGGAGAGGTTGGGAGCAGTACTTC. It translates to CASSARRGWEQYF.

Details on this clonotype: A much larger clone lies one base from this, so it may be a read error. CDR3 coding DNA: TGCAGTGTCAGGACTCAGGTTACCTACGAGCAGTTCTTC. Its translation: CSVRTQVTYEQFF. V and J are TRBV20-1 and TRBJ2-1, with D perhaps TRBD2 (5 bases). This CDR3 has 13 amino acids. Between the trimmed V and J ends, which lost 7 bases and 10 bases, there was a span of 20 bases. Per germline, CDR1 DFQATT and CDR2 SNEGSKA (reference sequence).